This T cell receptor beta chain is drawn from a study of CD8 T cells in ankylosing spondylitis. Study-wide findings and caveats: Clones that were linked to disease were CD8+ and were relatively rare in peripheral blood. For ankylosing spondylitis blood, a TCR beta motif of 7 or 8 highly homologous variants appeared characteristic. Clones linked to disease were reported to show significant enrichment in matched ankylosing spondylitis synovial fluid.

This CDR3 spans 14 amino acids. CDR1 is SGHRS and CDR2 is YFSETQ in the germline V gene. Trimming stripped 0 bases from V and 6 bases from J, with 10 bases between. Library preparation for TCR beta used quantitative 5'-RACE with molecular barcodes. TCRdb analysed the 5' RACE reads with MiXCR anew, one entry per CDR3 protein. The sample carries hundreds of thousands of distinct CDR3 sequences, roughly a quarter recorded once. This clonotype appeared a few times. Antigen unknown. The chain recombines TRBV5-1 with TRBJ1-3; a possible D gene is TRBD1 (5 bases). Sequencing used blood, either unsorted or a sorted T cell fraction (not recorded which). The clonotype was recovered from a male donor with ankylosing spondylitis. The CDR3: CASSLESGQNTIYF. CDR3 in DNA: TGCGCCAGCAGCTTGGAATCAGGGCAAAACACCATATATTTT.